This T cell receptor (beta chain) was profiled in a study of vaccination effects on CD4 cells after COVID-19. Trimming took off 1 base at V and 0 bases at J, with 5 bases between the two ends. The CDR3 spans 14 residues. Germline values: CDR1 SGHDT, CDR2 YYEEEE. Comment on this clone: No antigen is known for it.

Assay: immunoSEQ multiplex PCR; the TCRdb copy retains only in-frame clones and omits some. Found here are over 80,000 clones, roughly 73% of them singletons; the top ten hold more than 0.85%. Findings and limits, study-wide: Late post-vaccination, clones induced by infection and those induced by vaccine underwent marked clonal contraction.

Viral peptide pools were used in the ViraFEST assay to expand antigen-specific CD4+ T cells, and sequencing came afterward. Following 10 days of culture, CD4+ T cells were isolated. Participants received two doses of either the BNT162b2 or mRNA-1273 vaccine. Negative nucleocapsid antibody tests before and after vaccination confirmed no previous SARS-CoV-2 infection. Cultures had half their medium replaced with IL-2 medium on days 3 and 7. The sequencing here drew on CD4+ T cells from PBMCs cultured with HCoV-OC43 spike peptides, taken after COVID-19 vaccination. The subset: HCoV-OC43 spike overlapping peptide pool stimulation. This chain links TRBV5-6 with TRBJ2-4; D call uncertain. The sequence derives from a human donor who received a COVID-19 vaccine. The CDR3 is CASSLWEAKNIQYF. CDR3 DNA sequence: TGTGCCAGCAGCTTGTGGGAAGCCAAAAACATTCAGTACTTC.